A selection of T cell receptor beta chains follows, all from one sample in a study of cytomegalovirus exposure and HLA in healthy donors. Sequenced by immunoSEQ multiplex PCR; TCRdb stores in-frame clones only, minus some. The sample has approximately 170,000 clones, about four fifths seen once; the top ten hold 0.7% to 0.95%. Sequencing was carried out using PBMCs. The receptors stem from a woman aged 18-29 years in good health and CMV-seronegative. Each CDR3 is given with its conserved first and last residue. Each record gives: clone size, D gene, J gene, V gene, CDR3 DNA, CDR3 protein. D genes are given only for firm matches. The size entry is marked missing in some rows and otherwise reads once, few, many or a size class.

clone_size: -
d_call: -
j_call: TRBJ2-1
v_call: TRBV6-1
cdr3_nt: TGTGCCAGCCTGAGTGCAAGCTGGTATGAGCAGTTCTTC
cdr3_aa: CASLSASWYEQFF

clone_size: -
d_call: TRBD1
j_call: TRBJ2-4
v_call: TRBV27
cdr3_nt: TGTGCCAGCAGATCCGGGACAGGGATGGCCAAAAACATTCAGTACTTC
cdr3_aa: CASRSGTGMAKNIQYF

clone_size: -
d_call: -
j_call: TRBJ2-1
v_call: TRBV29-1
cdr3_nt: TGCAGGAGAGGCCGCAGAAACTACAATGAGCAGTTCTTC
cdr3_aa: CRRGRRNYNEQFF

clone_size: -
d_call: -
j_call: TRBJ2-7
v_call: TRBV23-1
cdr3_nt: TGCGCCAGCAGTCCAATCAGGGATTCCTACGAGCAGTACTTC
cdr3_aa: CASSPIRDSYEQYF

clone_size: -
d_call: -
j_call: TRBJ1-5
v_call: TRBV4-1
cdr3_nt: TGCGCCAGCAGCCAAGTGGGGCAGGGGTCGAGCAATCAGCCCCAGCATTTT
cdr3_aa: CASSQVGQGSSNQPQHF

clone_size: -
d_call: -
j_call: TRBJ2-1
v_call: TRBV12-2
cdr3_nt: TGTGCAAGTCGCGTCGGACTGGGCCGACGTGATGAGCAGTTCTTC
cdr3_aa: CASRVGLGRRDEQFF

clone_size: -
d_call: TRBD1
j_call: TRBJ2-6
v_call: TRBV18
cdr3_nt: TGTGCCAGCTCACCGGGACAGGGCCCGGGAGGGGCCAACGTCCTGACTTTC
cdr3_aa: CASSPGQGPGGANVLTF

clone_size: few
d_call: TRBD1
j_call: TRBJ2-7
v_call: TRBV4-1
cdr3_nt: TGCGCCAGCAGCCAAGATGTGGACAGGGGTAGCTACGAGCAGTACTTC
cdr3_aa: CASSQDVDRGSYEQYF

clone_size: -
d_call: TRBD1
j_call: TRBJ1-2
v_call: TRBV18
cdr3_nt: TGTGCCAGCTCACCACGGGCCAGGGGGCTGGGCTACACCTTC
cdr3_aa: CASSPRARGLGYTF

clone_size: -
d_call: TRBD1
j_call: TRBJ1-4
v_call: TRBV4-2
cdr3_nt: TGTGCCAGCAGCCCGGGACAGGGGGCCGCCTCAACTAATGAAAAACTGTTTTTT
cdr3_aa: CASSPGQGAASTNEKLFF

clone_size: -
d_call: TRBD1
j_call: TRBJ1-2
v_call: TRBV10-1
cdr3_nt: TGCGCCAGCAGTGAGAAAGGGACAGAAGGCTACACCTTC
cdr3_aa: CASSEKGTEGYTF

clone_size: -
d_call: -
j_call: TRBJ1-1
v_call: TRBV5-4
cdr3_nt: TGTGCCAGCAGCTTATACGGTGCGACTGAAGCTTTCTTT
cdr3_aa: CASSLYGATEAFF

clone_size: once
d_call: -
j_call: TRBJ2-1
v_call: TRBV18
cdr3_nt: TGTGCCAGCTCACCGTTTACAGGGGAGGATGAGCAGTTCTTC
cdr3_aa: CASSPFTGEDEQFF

clone_size: -
d_call: -
j_call: TRBJ2-6
v_call: TRBV7-9
cdr3_nt: TGTGCCAGCAGCTTAGCGGCCAGGGGGGCGTTTTCTGGGGCCAACGTCCTGACTTTC
cdr3_aa: CASSLAARGAFSGANVLTF

clone_size: -
d_call: TRBD2
j_call: TRBJ2-1
v_call: TRBV5-4
cdr3_nt: TGTGCCAGCAGCTTGGGACTAGCGGGGCTTAGGGAGCAGTTCTTC
cdr3_aa: CASSLGLAGLREQFF

clone_size: once
d_call: -
j_call: TRBJ2-7
v_call: TRBV25-1
cdr3_nt: TGTGCCAGCAGTGCCTCAGGAGGGGCGAGGGAGCAGTACTTC
cdr3_aa: CASSASGGAREQYF

clone_size: -
d_call: -
j_call: TRBJ1-2
v_call: TRBV19
cdr3_nt: TGTGCCAGTAGTACCTCGTCCTGGCTTGCCTATGGCTACACCTTC
cdr3_aa: CASSTSSWLAYGYTF

clone_size: -
d_call: -
j_call: TRBJ2-3
v_call: TRBV6-1
cdr3_nt: TGTGCCAGCAGTGAAGGGTCAGCAGGATTCTTAGCAGATACGCAGTATTTT
cdr3_aa: CASSEGSAGFLADTQYF

clone_size: -
d_call: -
j_call: TRBJ1-5
v_call: TRBV4-3
cdr3_nt: TGCGCCAGCAGCCAAGACCTAATGAGCAATCAGCCCCAGCATTTT
cdr3_aa: CASSQDLMSNQPQHF

clone_size: once
d_call: TRBD2
j_call: TRBJ2-3
v_call: TRBV9
cdr3_nt: TGTGCCAGCACGACTAGCGGGAACAAGAGAGATACGCAGTATTTT
cdr3_aa: CASTTSGNKRDTQYF

clone_size: -
d_call: -
j_call: TRBJ2-5
v_call: TRBV2
cdr3_nt: TGTGCCAGCAGTGGGACAAACCAAGAGACCCAGTACTTC
cdr3_aa: CASSGTNQETQYF

clone_size: -
d_call: TRBD2
j_call: TRBJ2-1
v_call: TRBV2
cdr3_nt: TGTGCCAGCAGTGAAGCTTTAATTCCGGCTAGCGGGAGAGTCGACAATGAGCAGTTCTTC
cdr3_aa: CASSEALIPASGRVDNEQFF